The sequence of this T cell receptor beta chain was determined in a study of cytomegalovirus exposure and HLA in healthy donors. General study findings and limits: Specificity for CMV antigens was confirmed in vitro for three of the CMV-associated chains.

Sequencing was performed with immunoSEQ multiplex PCR; in TCRdb, only in-frame clones are kept and a portion is missing. The table lists approximately 160,000 clones, roughly 91% of them singletons. V trimming: 4 bases; J trimming: 1 base; junction bases outside the gene matches: 2. Germline-derived CDR1 and CDR2 are MGHRA and YSYEKL. The CDR3 runs 16 residues. Details on this clone: Antigen: not known.

The rearrangement joins TRBV4-1 to TRBJ1-4, with 11 positions matching TRBD1. The material sequenced was PBMCs. This clonotype was sampled from a man younger than 30 in good health and CMV-seropositive. CDR3 nucleotide sequence: TGCGCCAGCAGCCGGACAGGGGGCGGAACTAATGAAAAACTGTTTTTT. Amino acids: CASSRTGGGTNEKLFF.